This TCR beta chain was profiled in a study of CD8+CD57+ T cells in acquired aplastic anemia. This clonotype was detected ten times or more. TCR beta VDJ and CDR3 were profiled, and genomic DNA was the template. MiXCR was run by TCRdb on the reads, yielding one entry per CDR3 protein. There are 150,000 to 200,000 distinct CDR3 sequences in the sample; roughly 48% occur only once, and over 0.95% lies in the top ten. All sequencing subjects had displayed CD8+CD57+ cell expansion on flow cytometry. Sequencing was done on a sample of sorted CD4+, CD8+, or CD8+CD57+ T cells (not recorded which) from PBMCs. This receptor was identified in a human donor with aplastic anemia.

The CDR3 sequence is CASSPSDGRGTGNTIYF. The CDR3, as DNA: TGCGCCAGCAGTCCAAGCGACGGCAGGGGTACTGGAAACACCATATATTTT. V is TRBV4-1 and J is TRBJ1-3; possibly TRBD1 for D (6 bases). There are 17 residues in the CDR3. V lost 6 bases and J lost 2, with 20 bases in between. The germline V gene encodes CDR1 MGHRA and CDR2 YSYEKL.